This T cell receptor beta chain was captured by sequencing in a study of graft-versus-host responses after intestinal transplantation. In the study overall: Tacrolimus plus steroids were given to all recipients for two to three years, preceded by anti-thymocyte globulin induction. Study results and caveats: GvH clones appeared in recipient marrow, some first in ileum or blood. The highest levels of circulating GvH clones went along with early declines in HvG clones after transplant.

This clone was detected once. What it binds is not known. Some clones are missing from TCRdb's copy, which holds only in-frame ones; the method was immunoSEQ multiplex PCR. This sample has roughly 90,000 clones, with approximately 89% found just once. V was pared by 2 bases and J by 0 bases, with 16 bases between. The CDR3 loop spans 18 amino acids. CDR1 is MDHEN and CDR2 is SYDVKM in the germline V gene. This clonotype originated in a human donor who was the organ donor for an intestinal transplant. Sequences were derived from unstimulated CD4+ T cells sorted from spleen or lymph node cells, sampled before transplant. The chain is built from TRBV28 and TRBJ2-2; TRBD2 is a possible D gene (5 bases). In nucleotides, the CDR3 is TGTGCCAGCAGTTTAGGAGGCAAAGGCTGGACGAACACCGGGGAGCTGTTTTTT. Protein product: CASSLGGKGWTNTGELFF.